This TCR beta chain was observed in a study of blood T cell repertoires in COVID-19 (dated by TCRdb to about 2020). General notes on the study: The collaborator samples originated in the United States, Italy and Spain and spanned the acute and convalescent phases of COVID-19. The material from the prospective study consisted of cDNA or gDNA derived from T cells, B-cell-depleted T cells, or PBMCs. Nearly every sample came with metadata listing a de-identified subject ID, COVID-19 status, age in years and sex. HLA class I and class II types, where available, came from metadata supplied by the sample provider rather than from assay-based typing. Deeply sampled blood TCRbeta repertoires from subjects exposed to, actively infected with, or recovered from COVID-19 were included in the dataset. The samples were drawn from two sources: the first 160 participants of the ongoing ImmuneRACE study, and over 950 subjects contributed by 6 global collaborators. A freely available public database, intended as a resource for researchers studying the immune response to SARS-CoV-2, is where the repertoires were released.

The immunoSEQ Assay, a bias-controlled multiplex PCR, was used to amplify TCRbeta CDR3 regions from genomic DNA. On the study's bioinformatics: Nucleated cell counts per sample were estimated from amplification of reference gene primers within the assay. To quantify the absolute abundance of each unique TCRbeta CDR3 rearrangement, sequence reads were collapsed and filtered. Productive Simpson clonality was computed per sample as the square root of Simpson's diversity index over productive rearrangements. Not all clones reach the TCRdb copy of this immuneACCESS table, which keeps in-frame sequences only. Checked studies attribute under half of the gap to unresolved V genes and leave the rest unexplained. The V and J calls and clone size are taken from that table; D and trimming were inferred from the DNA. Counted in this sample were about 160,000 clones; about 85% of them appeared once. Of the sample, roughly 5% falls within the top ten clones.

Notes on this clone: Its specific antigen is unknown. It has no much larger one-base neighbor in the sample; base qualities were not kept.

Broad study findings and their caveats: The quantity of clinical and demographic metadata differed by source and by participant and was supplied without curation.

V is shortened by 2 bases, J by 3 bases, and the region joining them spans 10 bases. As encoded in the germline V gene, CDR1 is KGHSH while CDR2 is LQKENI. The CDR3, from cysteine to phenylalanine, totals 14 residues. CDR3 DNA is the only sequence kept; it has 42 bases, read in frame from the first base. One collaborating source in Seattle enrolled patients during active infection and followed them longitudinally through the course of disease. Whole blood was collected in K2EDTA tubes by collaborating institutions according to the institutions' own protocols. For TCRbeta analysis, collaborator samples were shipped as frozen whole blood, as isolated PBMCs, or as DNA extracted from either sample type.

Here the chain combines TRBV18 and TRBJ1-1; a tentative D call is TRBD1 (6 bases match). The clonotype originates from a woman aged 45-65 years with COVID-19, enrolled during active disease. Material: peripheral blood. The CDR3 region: CASSPNRADTEAFF. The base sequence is TGTGCCAGCTCACCAAACAGGGCGGACACTGAAGCTTTCTTT. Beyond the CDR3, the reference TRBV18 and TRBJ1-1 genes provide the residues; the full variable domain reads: NAGVMQNPRHLVRRRGQEARLRCSPMKGHSHVYWYRQLPEEGLKFMVYLQKENIIDESGMPKERFSAEFPKEGPSILRIQQVVRGDSAAYFCASSPNRADTEAFFGQGTRLTVV.